This T cell receptor (beta chain) was observed in a study of T-cell reconstitution after alpha-beta-depleted transplantation in children. For TCRbeta, the library was prepared with unique molecular identifiers. TCRdb reprocessed the PCR reads via MiXCR and lists one record per CDR3 protein. The sample has some 840,000 distinct CDR3 sequences, roughly 15% seen once; the top ten hold approximately 5%. Germline V lookup: CDR1 MGHRA, CDR2 YSYEKL. The CDR3 consists of 16 residues. Trimming stripped 2 bases from V and 8 bases from J, with 21 bases between. This chain uses TRBV4-1 with TRBJ1-2; weak D call: TRBD1 (6 bases). The source of this sequence is a male patient between 5 and 17 years old who had a stem cell transplant for acute lymphoblastic leukemia, so the T cells may come from the graft donor. This specimen consisted of PBMCs, mostly from graft donor cells, obtained 360 days after TCRalphabeta/CD19-depleted stem cell transplant. DNA of the CDR3: TGCGCCAGCAGCCAAAGGGCCGGACAGTCAGGACACGGCTACACCTTC. Encoded protein: CASSQRAGQSGHGYTF.